Listed here are 19 T cell receptor beta chains from one sample, sequenced in a study of control samples from healthy donors and cancer patients. Libraries were prepared by immunoSEQ multiplex PCR; TCRdb keeps only in-frame clonotypes and omits some of them. The table has 40,000 to 60,000 clones, roughly 87% seen once; the top ten hold about 14%. The sequenced sample was PBMCs. The source is a man aged 60 to 69 with head and neck cancer.

The rearrangement uses TRBV5-4 and TRBJ1-1; D not certain. The CDR3 runs to 15 residues. Germline values: CDR1 SGHNT, CDR2 YYREEE (reference sequence). The ends were cut back, 7 bases at V and 11 bases at J, with 27 bases in the middle. The CDR3 nucleotides read TGTGCCAGCGGAACGACTGGGATTATCTCCGCGGGGGCTTTCTTT. Translated: CASGTTGIISAGAFF.

The chain has TRBV27 and TRBJ2-3; D is possibly TRBD1 (6 bases). The CDR3 is 16 residues long. V lost 3 bases and J 3 bases, leaving 16 bases between the germline ends. Per germline, CDR1 MNHEY and CDR2 SMNVEV (reference sequence). The CDR3 sequence: CASSFPGRGPTDTQYF. CDR3 bases: TGTGCCAGCAGTTTTCCCGGCAGGGGCCCGACAGATACGCAGTATTTT.

The rearrangement uses TRBV4-3 and TRBJ2-1; TRBD2 matches at 8 bases. J gave up 2 bases and V 0 bases, and 6 bases lay outside the gene matches. CDR3 length: 17 amino acids. Germline lookup yields CDR1 LGHNA and CDR2 YSLEER. The CDR3 loop is CASSQDWDSGAYNEQFF. The CDR3 DNA reads TGCGCCAGCAGCCAAGATTGGGATAGCGGGGCCTACAATGAGCAGTTCTTC.

This chain uses TRBV7-2 with TRBJ2-4; TRBD2 might be the D (6 bases). CDR3 length: 13 amino acids. The V end was cut by 1 base, the J end by 5 bases, with 6 bases between. The germline V gene encodes CDR1 SGHTA and CDR2 FQGNSA. The CDR3 loop is CASSLGGENIQYF. The CDR3 DNA follows: TGTGCCAGCAGCTTAGGCGGGGAAAACATTCAGTACTTC.

The J gene is TRBJ1-2, the V gene TRBV6-1, with D possibly TRBD1 on 6 matching bases. Germline CDR1 and CDR2: MNHNS and SASEGT. This CDR3 region has 15 residues. With 1 base removed from V and 4 bases from J, the gap between germline ends came to 13 bases. As DNA, the CDR3 is TGTGCCAGCAGTGAAGGCGGGGGGCCACTCTATGGCTACACCTTC. It yields the protein CASSEGGGPLYGYTF.

The rearrangement uses TRBV7-9 and TRBJ2-1; 12 positions agree with TRBD2. The V gene's germline CDR1 is SEHNR and CDR2 FQNEAQ (reference sequence). This CDR3 spans 16 amino acids. V shed 5 bases and J 6 bases; nucleotides not matched to a gene: 8. The CDR3 here is CASSPQLAGGFNEQFF. For the CDR3, the DNA is TGTGCCAGCAGCCCCCAACTAGCGGGGGGTTTCAATGAGCAGTTCTTC.

The rearrangement uses TRBV19 and TRBJ1-2; D gene uncertain. Per germline, CDR1 LNHDA and CDR2 SQIVND (reference sequence). The germline V and J ends were trimmed by 5 bases and 0 bases, with 10 bases remaining between them. The CDR3 spans 14 residues. The CDR3 DNA is TGTGCCAGTAGTCTCCACAGAACTAACTATGGCTACACCTTC. Protein: CASSLHRTNYGYTF.

CDR3 bases: TGTGCCAGCAGGACAGGGGGCGCGGCCAATGAAAAACTGTTTTTT. Amino acid sequence: CASRTGGAANEKLFF. V usage is TRBV6-5 and J usage is TRBJ1-4; TRBD1 aligns across 10 bases. The V and J ends lost 6 bases and 5 bases, in that order; junction bases with no gene match: 6. Germline CDR1 reads MNHEY; CDR2 reads SVGAGI. This CDR3 has 15 amino acids.

The rearrangement uses TRBV5-5 and TRBJ1-5, with 8 nucleotides matching TRBD1. The CDR3 has 16 amino acids. Trimming removed 4 bases from V and 3 bases from J; junction bases left unmatched: 9. Germline V lookup: CDR1 SGHKS, CDR2 YYEKEE (reference sequence). The DNA for the CDR3 is TGTGCCAGCAGCCTTGGACAGGGCTCGGACAATCAGCCCCAGCATTTT. Translation: CASSLGQGSDNQPQHF.

This clone appeared once. The rearrangement joins TRBV5-1 to TRBJ2-7; tentatively, D is TRBD2 (5 bases). The CDR3 is 13 residues long. The V gene lost 0 bases and the J gene lost 3 bases, with 7 bases spanning the gap. From germline, CDR1 is SGHRS and CDR2 YFSETQ. In DNA, the CDR3 is TGCGCCAGCAGCTTGGGGGAGAGCTACGAGCAGTACTTC. It codes for CASSLGESYEQYF.

This clone was detected a few times. CDR3: CASSLGGGARVNEQFF. CDR3 nucleotides: TGTGCCAGCAGCTTAGGTGGGGGGGCCCGAGTCAATGAGCAGTTCTTC. The gene calls are TRBV7-2 and TRBJ2-1; the D gene is possibly TRBD2 (7 bases). From germline, CDR1 is SGHTA and CDR2 FQGNSA. The CDR3 length is 16 residues. The V gene lost 1 base and the J gene lost 6 bases, with 16 bases spanning the gap.

The chain joins TRBV7-3 to TRBJ2-7; 9 nucleotides agree with TRBD1. CDR3 size: 15 residues. Germline CDR1 and CDR2: SGHTA and FQGTGA. V trimming: 3 bases; J trimming: 4 bases; junction bases outside the gene matches: 7. The CDR3 DNA reads TGTGCCAGCAGCTTCGGGACAGGGAGGCGATACGAGCAGTACTTC. This sequence encodes CASSFGTGRRYEQYF.

The chain carries TRBV5-1 and TRBJ1-4; unclear D gene. V gave up 0 bases and J gave up 6 bases, with 12 bases separating them. The CDR3 is 15 amino acids. Looked up from germline, CDR1 is SGHRS and CDR2 is YFSETQ. The CDR3 is CASSLAGATHEKLFF. CDR3 sequence (DNA): TGCGCCAGCAGCTTGGCCGGAGCGACCCATGAAAAACTGTTTTTT.

The chain recombines TRBV7-2 with TRBJ1-2; D is unclear. CDR1 is SGHTA, CDR2 FQGNSA, per germline. V was trimmed by 5 bases and J by 5 bases, leaving 18 bases between them. CDR3 length equals 15 residues. The CDR3 DNA is TGTGCCAGCAGCCCCCTTCTAACCCTTTTTTATGGCTACACCTTC. This translates into CASSPLLTLFYGYTF.

V and J are TRBV7-2 and TRBJ2-5; D gene unclear. Germline V CDR1 and CDR2: SGHTA, FQGNSA. V was trimmed by 5 bases and J by 4 bases, leaving 20 bases between them. The CDR3 runs to 16 residues. The CDR3, as DNA: TGTGCCAGCAGCCGTCAAGGTCTAGGTGTGTCAGAGACCCAGTACTTC. Residues: CASSRQGLGVSETQYF.

The chain joins TRBV19 to TRBJ2-3; TRBD2 aligns across 7 bases. Germline V CDR1 and CDR2: LNHDA, SQIVND (reference sequence). V was clipped by 5 bases and J by 6 bases; unmatched bases: 8. This CDR3 is 14 amino acids long. CDR3 nucleotide sequence: TGTGCCAGTAGTGCCCGGGGGGAGGCGGATACGCAGTATTTT. It yields the protein CASSARGEADTQYF.

The J gene is TRBJ1-5, the V gene TRBV7-2; D is undetermined. V was clipped by 3 bases and J by 1 base, with 7 bases between them. Germline V gene sequence: CDR1 SGHTA, CDR2 FQGNSA. This CDR3 is built from 14 residues. This CDR3 is CASSFSSSNQPQHF. CDR3 bases: TGTGCCAGCAGCTTTTCGTCAAGCAATCAGCCCCAGCATTTT. The entire variable domain, with the rest obtained from reference TRBV7-2 and TRBJ1-5, is as follows: GAGVSQSPSNKVTEKGKDVELRCDPISGHTALYWYRQSLGQGLEFLIYFQGNSAPDKSGLPSDRFSAERTGGSVSTLTIQRTQQEDSAVYLCASSFSSSNQPQHFGDGTRLSIL.

The CDR3: CAIGGQGLSTDTQYF. The CDR3 DNA follows: TGTGCCATCGGCGGACAGGGCCTATCCACAGATACGCAGTATTTT. The V call is TRBV10-3, the J call TRBJ2-3, with 8 bases lining up with TRBD1. CDR1 and CDR2 (germline): ENHRY, SYGVKD. V lost 8 bases to trimming and J lost 2 bases; unmatched junction nucleotides: 9. There are 15 residues in the CDR3.

This sequence joins TRBV28 and TRBJ2-7, with a weak D call TRBD2 (7 bases). The CDR3 is 14 residues long. Trimming removed 3 bases at V and 5 bases at J, with 14 bases between. From germline, CDR1 is MDHEN and CDR2 SYDVKM. The CDR3 region is CASSFRGGLDEQYF. The CDR3, as DNA: TGTGCCAGCAGTTTTAGGGGGGGCCTGGACGAGCAGTACTTC. Drawing the rest from reference TRBV28 and TRBJ2-7, the complete variable domain is DVKVTQSSRYLVKRTGEKVFLECVQDMDHENMFWYRQDPGLGLRLIYFSYDVKMKEKGDIPEGYSVSREKKERFSLILESASTNQTSMYLCASSFRGGLDEQYFGPGTRLTVT.